This section outlines one T cell receptor beta chain sequence together with its context. Antigen unknown. CDR1 MGHDK and CDR2 SYGVNS come from the germline V gene. V shed 8 bases and J shed 0 bases, with 11 bases lying between them. The CDR3 covers 14 residues. This record comes from a study of shared clonotypes between healthy human individuals. Study context: CD4 naive and CD4 memory each took three plates per donor, while CD8 naive took two and CD8 memory one. General observations from the study: Several donors shared approximately 5% of their naive CD4 clonotypes.

Sequencing used immunoSEQ multiplex PCR; TCRdb keeps in-frame clones, though not all of them. In the table there are 1.4 million or so clones, 97% to 99% of which are singletons. Donors were healthy HIV-negative adults without recently reported acute infections or vaccinations. A split of CD4+ cells into CD45RA+ naive and CD45RA-negative memory subsets was performed. The sequenced sample consisted of naive CD4+ T cells sorted from blood. The sample's subset: CD45RA+ positively selected. The receptor was isolated from a man younger than 40 in good health. The V gene is TRBV25-1, the J gene TRBJ1-5, with D unresolved. The CDR3 region is CASAEDYSNQPQHF. CDR3 coding DNA: TGTGCCAGCGCCGAGGACTATAGCAATCAGCCCCAGCATTTT.